The present T cell receptor beta chain was sequenced within a study of T cell repertoires in cytomegalovirus infection. Turning to the study itself: Indicated by public TCR beta signatures were CMV infection and matching HLA type. Study conclusions and caveats: In two of eight donors, the top clonotype was HLA-C-restricted CMV-specific. Identification of carriers of CMV plus the relevant HLA was performed using cumulative public TCR beta family frequency.

The CDR3 consists of 17 residues. V was clipped by 4 bases and J by 7 bases, with 26 bases between them. CDR1 and CDR2 from the germline V gene are SEHNR and FQNEAQ (reference sequence). As to this clonotype: The target antigen is unknown.

Via MiXCR, TCRdb re-called the reads, giving one row per CDR3 protein. This table has fewer than 250,000 distinct CDR3 sequences, roughly 12% appearing once. The TCR originated in a human donor in good health (CMV status not recorded). Some clones in this sample may be carry-over from other donors' samples. Sequences were obtained from PBMCs. The chain has TRBV7-9 and TRBJ2-7; tentatively, D is TRBD2 (6 bases). CDR3 protein: CASSSLPNRDRGLEQYF. DNA for the CDR3: TGTGCCAGCAGCTCACTCCCAAACCGGGACCGGGGGTTAGAGCAGTACTTC.